These 30 T cell receptor beta chains were all obtained from the same sample, sequenced in a study of T cell responses to AZD1222 COVID-19 vaccine. The repertoire was sequenced with immunoSEQ multiplex PCR; TCRdb's copy has only in-frame clones and lacks some. Found here are around 140,000 clones, around 90% of them singletons; the top ten hold approximately 6.8%. Sample: peripheral blood, taken on day 0 of AZD1222 vaccination. The origin of the receptors is an adult in good health.

The chain is built from TRBV19 and TRBJ1-2; D remains ambiguous. Germline V gives CDR1 LNHDA, CDR2 SQIVND (reference sequence). The V end was cut by 5 bases, the J end by 2 bases, with 21 bases between. The CDR3 spans 17 residues. CDR3 protein: CASSPPAHYDPNYGYTF. DNA for the CDR3: TGTGCCAGTAGTCCCCCGGCCCACTACGACCCAAACTATGGCTACACCTTC.

With regard to this clone: The junction shows a germline mismatch at one end, possibly a read error. The chain recombines TRBV7-7 with TRBJ2-5; the match to TRBD1 covers 8 bases. CDR1 and CDR2 from the germline V gene are SSHAT and FNYEAQ (reference sequence). This CDR3 contains 16 residues. CDR3 in DNA: TGTGCTAGCAGCTTAGAGGGCAGGGGGCGAGGGGAGACCCAGTACTTC. Its protein product is CASSLEGRGRGETQYF. Looking up the rest from reference TRBV7-7 and TRBJ2-5 gives the full variable domain: GAGVSQSPRYKVTKRGQDVTLRCDPISSHATLYWYQQALGQGPEFLTYFNYEAQPDKSGLPSDRFSAERPEGSISTLTIQRTEQRDSAMYRCASSLEGRGRGETQYFGPGTRLLVL.

J is TRBJ1-1 and V is TRBV15, with a possible D match to TRBD1 (5 bases). CDR3 length equals 16 residues. Germline V lookup: CDR1 LNHNV, CDR2 YYDKDF (reference sequence). Deletions cut 0 bases from V and 5 bases from J, with 16 bases between. The DNA of the CDR3 is TGTGCCACCAGCAGAGATCGCGTGGGACGGCTGACTGAAGCTTTCTTT. It specifies CATSRDRVGRLTEAFF.

This sequence joins TRBV6-1 and TRBJ2-7, with 7 bases aligning to TRBD2. CDR3 length equals 16 residues. With 2 bases clipped from V and 3 bases from J, the junction kept 10 bases outside the gene matches. Germline assignment: CDR1 MNHNS and CDR2 SASEGT. In nucleotides, the CDR3 is TGTGCCAGCAGTGAACGGGCGGGGGTCGAAGGCTACGAGCAGTACTTC. It encodes CASSERAGVEGYEQYF.

This clone came up once. This chain connects TRBV5-1 to TRBJ2-1, with 7 bases matching TRBD2. The CDR3 is 11 residues long. With V trimmed by 9 bases and J by 5 bases, 2 bases remained unmatched. CDR1 SGHRS and CDR2 YFSETQ come from the germline V gene. The CDR3: CATGTNNEQFF. In DNA, the CDR3 is TGCGCCACCGGGACTAACAATGAGCAGTTCTTC.

The chain employs TRBV2 and TRBJ1-4, with D perhaps TRBD1 (6 bases). Germline CDR1 is SNHLY and CDR2 is FYNNEI. Deletions cut 7 bases from V and 0 bases from J, with 15 bases between. This CDR3 has 16 residues. Here the CDR3 DNA reads TGTGCCAGCACCAGAAGGGGGGGGGCAACTAATGAAAAACTGTTTTTT. Protein sequence: CASTRRGGATNEKLFF.

The chain links TRBV4-2 to TRBJ1-2; no clear D. The V gene's germline CDR1 is LGHNA and CDR2 YNFKEQ. Trimming left V 2 bases short and J 1 base short, with 11 bases between. This CDR3 comprises 15 residues. CDR3 residues: CASSQTANYNYGYTF. CDR3 coding DNA: TGTGCCAGCAGCCAAACAGCAAACTATAACTATGGCTACACCTTC.

The chain joins TRBV3-1 (or the pseudogene TRBV3-2) to TRBJ2-3; weak D call: TRBD2 (7 bases). This CDR3 is built from 15 residues. The germline V gene encodes CDR1 LGHDT and CDR2 YNNKEL (reference sequence). The V end lost 6 bases, the J end lost 2 bases, and 15 bases lay between the germline ends. The CDR3 loop reads CASSYVGGPTDTQYF. CDR3 sequence (DNA): TGTGCCAGCAGTTACGTCGGGGGGCCCACAGATACGCAGTATTTT.

This chain joins TRBV25-1 and TRBJ1-5; 7 positions match TRBD1. There are 15 residues in the CDR3. The trim removed 3 bases at V and 9 bases at J, leaving 11 bases unmatched. Germline CDR1 reads MGHDK; CDR2 reads SYGVNS. The chain's CDR3 is CASSDRTGPPWPQHF. For the CDR3, the DNA is TGTGCCAGCAGTGATAGGACAGGCCCGCCCTGGCCCCAGCATTTT.

The chain carries TRBV11-3 and TRBJ2-6; the D is unclear. The germline V and J ends were trimmed by 1 base and 1 base, with 5 bases remaining between them. Germline values: CDR1 SGHNT, CDR2 YENEEA. CDR3 length: 15 residues. This CDR3 is CASSLVGSGANVLTF. The CDR3 DNA reads TGTGCCAGCAGCTTAGTCGGGTCTGGGGCCAACGTCCTGACTTTC.

The genes are TRBV13 and TRBJ1-4; D gene unclear. Germline CDR1 is PRHDT and CDR2 is FYEKMQ (reference sequence). Trimming stripped 1 base from V and 4 bases from J, with 10 bases between. The length of the CDR3 is 15 residues. The chain's CDR3 is CASSLAETYNEKLFF. DNA of the CDR3: TGTGCCAGCAGCTTAGCCGAGACATATAATGAAAAACTGTTTTTT.

The gene calls are TRBV19 and TRBJ1-4; possible D gene TRBD1, 5 bases. Trimming pared 5 bases from V and 1 base from J, leaving 11 bases between. Germline V CDR1 and CDR2: LNHDA, SQIVND (reference sequence). The CDR3 is 15 amino acids. CDR3 protein: CASSPVGGTNEKLFF. The CDR3 region has the DNA TGTGCCAGTAGTCCAGTCGGGGGAACTAATGAAAAACTGTTTTTT.

In this sample, this clone turned up once. CDR3 coding DNA: TGTGCCAGCAGTTACTCGACAAGAAGGGCGGGTGAGCAGTTCTTC. Translation: CASSYSTRRAGEQFF. The rearrangement links TRBV6-2 or TRBV6-3 to TRBJ2-1; maybe TRBD2 (5 bases). Germline V lookup: CDR1 MNHEY, CDR2 SVGEGT. Trimming removed 0 bases from V and 9 bases from J, with 15 bases in between. The CDR3 is made up of 15 amino acids.

The chain joins TRBV29-1 to TRBJ2-7, with 10 bases aligning to TRBD1. This CDR3 spans 13 amino acids. The germline V gene encodes CDR1 SQVTM and CDR2 ANQGSEA. The V and J ends lost 6 bases and 9 bases, in that order; junction bases with no gene match: 11. The CDR3 nucleotides are TGCAGCGTGGGGACAGGGGATCTACGAATGCAGTACTTC. Translating it yields CSVGTGDLRMQYF.

The CDR3 bases are TGTGCCAGCAGCCTTAGCGGGGGCGGTGATACGCAGTATTTT. This sequence encodes CASSLSGGGDTQYF. V gene TRBV7-9 combines with J gene TRBJ2-3, with 9 bases lining up with TRBD2. The CDR3 has 14 residues. The trim removed 5 bases at V and 6 bases at J, leaving 6 bases unmatched. Germline lookup yields CDR1 SEHNR and CDR2 FQNEAQ (reference sequence).

The chain uses TRBV9 and TRBJ1-4; D ambiguous. CDR1 is SGDLS, CDR2 YYNGEE, per germline. CDR3 size: 13 residues. V was cut by 0 bases and J by 3 bases, with 3 bases left in between. The CDR3 sequence: CASSVVPNEKLFF. CDR3 sequence (DNA): TGTGCCAGCAGCGTAGTGCCTAATGAAAAACTGTTTTTT.

This clone has just one count. The chain combines TRBV2 with TRBJ1-1; D remains unclear. Trimming took 0 bases from V and 2 from J, leaving 13 bases between them. From germline, CDR1 is SNHLY and CDR2 FYNNEI. There are 16 residues in the CDR3. For the CDR3, the DNA is TGTGCCAGCAGTGAAGCCCGTTTCGCCGTTAACACTGAAGCTTTCTTT. Translating it yields CASSEARFAVNTEAFF. The variable domain in full, with the rest retrieved from reference TRBV2 and TRBJ1-1, is EPEVTQTPSHQVTQMGQEVILRCVPISNHLYFYWYRQILGQKVEFLVSFYNNEISEKSEIFDDQFSVERPDGSNFTLKIRSTKLEDSAMYFCASSEARFAVNTEAFFGQGTRLTVV.

The J gene is TRBJ1-2, the V gene TRBV7-2; no clear D gene. This CDR3 comprises 14 residues. Germline loops: CDR1 SGHTA, CDR2 FQGNSA. V dropped 4 bases and J dropped 8 bases, with 17 bases sitting between them. CDR3: CASSSPGEIGGYTF. CDR3 sequence (DNA): TGTGCCAGCAGCTCCCCAGGAGAGATCGGGGGCTACACCTTC.

The V gene is TRBV7-2, the J gene TRBJ1-1; no definite D call. With 2 bases removed from V and 7 bases from J, the gap between germline ends came to 5 bases. This CDR3 spans 11 amino acids. CDR1 SGHTA and CDR2 FQGNSA come from the germline V gene. CDR3 region: CASSLSSEAFF. The DNA for the CDR3 is TGTGCCAGCAGCTTAAGTAGTGAAGCTTTCTTT. Drawing the rest from reference TRBV7-2 and TRBJ1-1, the complete variable domain is GAGVSQSPSNKVTEKGKDVELRCDPISGHTALYWYRQSLGQGLEFLIYFQGNSAPDKSGLPSDRFSAERTGGSVSTLTIQRTQQEDSAVYLCASSLSSEAFFGQGTRLTVV.

This chain links TRBV3-1 (or the pseudogene TRBV3-2) with TRBJ1-1, with D tentatively TRBD1 (5 bases). The V gene's germline CDR1 is LGHDT and CDR2 YNNKEL (reference sequence). The V gene lost 4 bases and the J gene lost 1 base, with 10 bases spanning the gap. The length of the CDR3 is 14 residues. Here the CDR3 DNA reads TGTGCCAGCAGCCCGACAGCCCGGAACACTGAAGCTTTCTTT. This gives the protein CASSPTARNTEAFF.

This chain links TRBV9 with TRBJ1-1, with 7 bases matching TRBD1. V shed 0 bases and J 3 bases; nucleotides not matched to a gene: 5. CDR3 length: 15 amino acids. Germline values: CDR1 SGDLS, CDR2 YYNGEE. The chain's CDR3 is CASSVARGPDTEAFF. CDR3 coding DNA: TGTGCCAGCAGCGTAGCGAGGGGGCCGGACACTGAAGCTTTCTTT. Full variable domain (rest looked up from reference TRBV9 and TRBJ1-1): DSGVTQTPKHLITATGQRVTLRCSPRSGDLSVYWYQQSLDQGLQFLIQYYNGEERAKGNILERFSAQQFPDLHSELNLSSLELGDSALYFCASSVARGPDTEAFFGQGTRLTVV.

The V gene is TRBV11-1, the J gene TRBJ1-1; tentatively, D is TRBD1 (5 bases). CDR1 and CDR2 from the germline V gene are SGHAT and FQDESV (reference sequence). This CDR3 comprises 15 residues. Trimming left V 5 bases short and J 1 base short, with 14 bases between. CDR3: CASSPSLGENTEAFF. For the CDR3, the DNA is TGTGCCAGCAGCCCCAGCTTGGGGGAGAACACTGAAGCTTTCTTT.

The chain carries TRBV5-4 and TRBJ1-6, with TRBD1 matching over 12 bases. CDR1 SGHNT and CDR2 YYREEE come from the germline V gene (reference sequence). J was trimmed by 6 bases and V by 4 bases; bases with no gene match: 5. The length of the CDR3 is 16 residues. The DNA for the CDR3 is TGTGCCAGCAGCGGGGGGACAGGGGGCATTAATTCACCCCTCCACTTT. Translating it yields CASSGGTGGINSPLHF.

The chain couples TRBV5-4 to TRBJ2-5, with a possible D match to TRBD2 (5 bases). The germline CDR1 and CDR2 sequences are SGHNT and YYREEE (reference sequence). This CDR3 comprises 14 residues. Trimming took off 1 base at V and 3 bases at J, with 10 bases between the two ends. This CDR3 reads CASSLKLGEETQYF. The CDR3 nucleotides read TGTGCCAGCAGCTTGAAACTGGGAGAAGAGACCCAGTACTTC. The full variable domain, in which reference TRBV5-4 and TRBJ2-5 provide the parts outside the CDR3, is ETGVTQSPTHLIKTRGQQVTLRCSSQSGHNTVSWYQQALGQGPQFIFQYYREEENGRGNFPPRFSGLQFPNYSSELNVNALELDDSALYLCASSLKLGEETQYFGPGTRLLVL.

The J gene is TRBJ2-5, the V gene TRBV5-1; D unclear. This CDR3 comprises 13 residues. V was clipped by 2 bases and J by 5 bases, with 10 bases between them. From germline, CDR1 is SGHRS and CDR2 YFSETQ. As DNA, the CDR3 is TGCGCCAGCAGCTTTGGTACCACGGAGACCCAGTACTTC. It specifies CASSFGTTETQYF.

This clone was observed a handful of times. The chain recombines TRBV5-1 with TRBJ1-4; 9 bases line up with TRBD1. Trimming took 4 bases from V and 7 from J; bases not matched to a gene: 8. Looked up from germline, CDR1 is SGHRS and CDR2 is YFSETQ. The CDR3 is made up of 15 amino acids. The CDR3 nucleotides read TGCGCCAGCAGCGATCCCGGGACAGGGATTGAAAAACTGTTTTTT. As protein: CASSDPGTGIEKLFF.

The chain carries TRBV30 and TRBJ2-7, with 10 bases identical to TRBD2. The junction had 11 bases not matched to a gene; V was cut back by 2 bases and J by 7 bases. The CDR3 totals 15 residues. From germline, CDR1 is GTSNPN and CDR2 SVGIG (reference sequence). CDR3 loop: CAWSMVAGGPLEQYF. In DNA, the CDR3 is TGTGCCTGGAGTATGGTAGCGGGGGGACCCCTGGAGCAGTACTTC.

In regard to this clone: Other DNA sequences in the sample encode the same CDR3. This CDR3 is CASSIIGNQPQHF. The CDR3, as DNA: TGTGCCAGTAGTATTATAGGAAATCAGCCCCAGCATTTT. This chain joins TRBV19 and TRBJ1-5; D is unclear. The CDR3 runs 13 residues. V was cut by 3 bases and J by 4 bases, with 7 bases left in between. Germline V gives CDR1 LNHDA, CDR2 SQIVND (reference sequence).

CDR3 DNA sequence: TGTGCCAGCAGCTTTCTTAGCGGGGGGGCGGGCTCCTACAATGAGCAGTTCTTC. Translating it yields CASSFLSGGAGSYNEQFF. The J gene is TRBJ2-1, the V gene TRBV7-6; 11 bases map to TRBD2. The CDR3 loop spans 18 amino acids. Germline CDR1 reads SGHVS; CDR2 reads FNYEAQ. V trimming: 3 bases; J trimming: 0 bases; junction bases outside the gene matches: 7.

V gene TRBV5-6 combines with J gene TRBJ1-2, with 7 bases aligning to TRBD1. The CDR3 loop spans 11 amino acids. The germline V gene has CDR1 SGHDT and CDR2 YYEEEE. V trimming: 6 bases; J trimming: 8 bases; junction bases outside the gene matches: 4. In DNA form, the CDR3 reads TGTGCCAGCACGAGACAGGGCGGCTACACCTTC. Amino acids: CASTRQGGYTF.